This T cell receptor beta chain came from a study of cytomegalovirus exposure and HLA in healthy donors. Study overall: Approximately 200 million T cells yielded 100 million or so unique TCR beta sequences in earlier analysis.

Germline values: CDR1 SGHTA, CDR2 FQGNSA. V was clipped by 6 bases and J by 3 bases, with 15 bases between them. The CDR3 is made up of 14 amino acids. This clone was found once. The primer mix had 60 Vbeta and 13 Jbeta primers. Libraries were prepared by immunoSEQ multiplex PCR; TCRdb keeps only in-frame clonotypes and omits some of them. The sample yields 98,000 or so clones, about 80% seen once. The V call is TRBV7-2, the J call TRBJ2-7; maybe TRBD1 (6 bases). This TCR was sampled from a woman aged 40 to 55 in good health and CMV-seronegative. Sequences were obtained from PBMCs. DNA of the CDR3: TGTGCCAGCAGGATGGGGGCTCCGATCTACGAGCAGTACTTC. Translating it yields CASRMGAPIYEQYF.